The clone carrying this TCR beta chain appeared a single time. Sequencing was performed with immunoSEQ multiplex PCR; in TCRdb, only in-frame clones are kept and a portion is missing. Seen here are a few hundred thousand clones, around 91% observed once, and the top ten hold 1%. Cohort placement rested on clinical history that participants reported themselves. After removal of 4 bases from V and 4 bases from J, the junction contained 7 bases not matched to a gene. Looked up from germline, CDR1 is SGDLS and CDR2 is YYNGEE. The CDR3 runs 15 residues. The data were obtained in a study of blood T cell repertoires in COVID-19. Overall study context: Nucleic acid was either cDNA or gDNA, and it came from T cells, B-cell-depleted T cells, or PBMCs.

V usage is TRBV9 and J usage is TRBJ1-2, with 10 bases lining up with TRBD1. This clonotype was obtained from a man aged 18 to 30 who had recovered from COVID-19. The sequenced sample consisted of PBMCs or T cells enriched from blood (not recorded which). CDR3 sequence reads: CASSPWTGGTYGYTF. The CDR3 DNA reads TGTGCCAGCAGCCCTTGGACAGGGGGGACCTATGGCTACACCTTC.